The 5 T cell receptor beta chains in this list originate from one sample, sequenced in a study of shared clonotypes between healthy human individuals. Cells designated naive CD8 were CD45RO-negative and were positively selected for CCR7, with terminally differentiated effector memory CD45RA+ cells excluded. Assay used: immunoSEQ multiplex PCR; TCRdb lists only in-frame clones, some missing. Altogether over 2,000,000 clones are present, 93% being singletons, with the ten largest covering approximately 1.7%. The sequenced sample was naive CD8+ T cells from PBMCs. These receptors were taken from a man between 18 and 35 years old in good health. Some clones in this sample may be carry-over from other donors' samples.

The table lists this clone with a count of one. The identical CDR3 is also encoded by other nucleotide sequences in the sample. The CDR3 DNA sequence: TGTGCCAGCAGTTACGAGGGGGGCACTGAAGCTTTCTTT. This translates into CASSYEGGTEAFF. The chain employs TRBV6-6 and TRBJ1-1, with D possibly matching TRBD1 (6 bases). From germline, CDR1 is MNHNY and CDR2 SVGAGI (reference sequence). Trimming removed 2 bases at V and 4 bases at J, with 8 bases between. The CDR3 spans 13 residues.

The CDR3 DNA reads as TGTGCCAGTAGTATATGGGACGGGGGCTATGGCTACACCTTC. This encodes CASSIWDGGYGYTF. The rearrangement joins TRBV19 to TRBJ1-2; the D gene is possibly TRBD1 (5 bases). V lost 2 bases and J 4 bases, leaving 11 bases between the germline ends. Per germline, CDR1 LNHDA and CDR2 SQIVND (reference sequence). This CDR3 comprises 14 residues.

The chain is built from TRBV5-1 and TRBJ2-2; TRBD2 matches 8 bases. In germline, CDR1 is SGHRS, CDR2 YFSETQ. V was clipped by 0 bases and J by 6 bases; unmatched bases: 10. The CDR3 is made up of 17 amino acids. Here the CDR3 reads CASSLADGRARPGELFF. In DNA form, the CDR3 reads TGCGCCAGCAGCTTGGCCGACGGGAGGGCCCGCCCCGGGGAGCTGTTTTTT.

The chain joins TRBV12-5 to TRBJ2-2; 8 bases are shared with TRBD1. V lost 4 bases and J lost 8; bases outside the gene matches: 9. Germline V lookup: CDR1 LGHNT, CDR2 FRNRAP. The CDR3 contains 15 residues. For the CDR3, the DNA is TGTGCTAGTGGTTCACCTACAGGGGGAGGAGGGGAGCTGTTTTTT. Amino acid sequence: CASGSPTGGGGELFF.

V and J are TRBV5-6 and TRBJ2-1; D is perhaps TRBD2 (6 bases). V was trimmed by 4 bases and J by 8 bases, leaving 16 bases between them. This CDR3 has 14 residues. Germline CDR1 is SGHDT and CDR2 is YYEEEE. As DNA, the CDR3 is TGTGCCAGCAGCCCGGGACTTAGGGAGTATGAGCAGTTCTTC. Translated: CASSPGLREYEQFF.